A selection of T cell receptor beta chains follows, all from one sample in a study of cytomegalovirus exposure and HLA in healthy donors. Libraries were prepared by immunoSEQ multiplex PCR; TCRdb keeps only in-frame clonotypes and omits some of them. The sample records some 130,000 clones, 79% being singletons. Input material: PBMCs. The receptors come from a man aged 18 to 30 in good health and CMV-seronegative. Both conserved end residues are part of each CDR3. Fields, in order: D gene, V gene, clone size, J gene, CDR3 DNA, CDR3 protein. A D gene is named only where the DNA matches it firmly. Some rows have no size entry. The others give once, few or many, or a class for an expanded clone.

>NA|TRBV7-2|NA|TRBJ1-6
TGTGCCAGCAGCTTAGCAGGGGTTAATTCACCCCTCCACTTT
CASSLAGVNSPLHF
>TRBD2|TRBV11-2|NA|TRBJ2-5
TGTGCCAGCAGCTGGCGGGGACTAGGGGGAGAGGCCCAGTACTTC
CASSWRGLGGEAQYF
>TRBD2|TRBV5-1|NA|TRBJ2-3
TGCGCCAGCAGCTGGAGCCCTAGCGGGAGCGCCCCAGATACGCAGTATTTT
CASSWSPSGSAPDTQYF
>NA|TRBV28|NA|TRBJ2-1
TGTGCCAGCACACCCTACCCGGGGAATGAGCAGTTCTTC
CASTPYPGNEQFF
>NA|TRBV5-1|NA|TRBJ2-7
TGCGCCAGCAGCTTTCTAGCTGGGGATCCCTACGAGCAGTACTTC
CASSFLAGDPYEQYF
>NA|TRBV27|NA|TRBJ2-3
TGTGCCAGCAGTTTCCTAGGCACAGATACGCAGTATTTT
CASSFLGTDTQYF
>NA|TRBV11-2|NA|TRBJ2-2
TGTGCCAGCAGCTTAAGGGTGGAGGGGGCGGTCACCGGGGAGCTGTTTTTT
CASSLRVEGAVTGELFF
>TRBD2|TRBV5-4|NA|TRBJ2-1
TGTGCCAGCAGCTCACCTACTAGCGGGCTACACAATGAGCAGTTCTTC
CASSSPTSGLHNEQFF
>TRBD2|TRBV5-1|NA|TRBJ2-3
TGCGCCAGCAGCGCGACTAGCGGGAGGTCAGATACGCAGTATTTT
CASSATSGRSDTQYF
>NA|TRBV15|NA|TRBJ2-1
TGTGCCACCAGCAGAGAATCCGGGACTTCCTACAATGAGCAGTTCTTC
CATSRESGTSYNEQFF
>TRBD2|TRBV7-2|NA|TRBJ2-7
TGTGCCAGCAGCCCCCCTAGCGGGATTCTTTACGAGCAGTACTTC
CASSPPSGILYEQYF
>NA|TRBV7-9|NA|TRBJ1-2
TGTGCCAGCAGCTTAAGACGGAGCTATGGCTACACCTTC
CASSLRRSYGYTF
>NA|TRBV6-5|NA|TRBJ1-1
TGTGCCAGCAAACGGGACAACTCAGGCACTGAAGCTTTCTTT
CASKRDNSGTEAFF
>TRBD1|TRBV7-2|NA|TRBJ2-3
TGTGCCAGCAGCCCAGGGGGTTGGAGCACAGATACGCAGTATTTT
CASSPGGWSTDTQYF
>NA|TRBV5-6|NA|TRBJ2-3
TGTGCCAGCAGCTTGGGGACTGTGATAGATACGCAGTATTTT
CASSLGTVIDTQYF
>NA|TRBV2|NA|TRBJ1-5
TGTGCCAGCAGTGTTTATAGCAATCAGCCCCAGCATTTT
CASSVYSNQPQHF
>NA|TRBV5-4|NA|TRBJ1-2
TGTGCCAGCAGCCTCGGGGAGGCAGTCCTCTATGGCTACACCTTC
CASSLGEAVLYGYTF
>TRBD1|TRBV4-3|NA|TRBJ1-2
TGCGCCAGCAGCCAGAGGGACAGGGTGTCTAACTATGGCTACACCTTC
CASSQRDRVSNYGYTF
>TRBD2|TRBV6-5|NA|TRBJ2-5
TGTGCCAGCACCGACAATAGCGGGCGCCAAGAGACCCAGTACTTC
CASTDNSGRQETQYF
>NA|TRBV11-2|NA|TRBJ1-5
TGTGCCAGCAGCTTAGATCCGGGGGTAAATCAGCCCCAGCATTTT
CASSLDPGVNQPQHF
>NA|TRBV28|NA|TRBJ1-2
TGTGCCTCCCACGCCGGGGGGCTGAATAGCTACACCTTC
CASHAGGLNSYTF
>NA|TRBV9|NA|TRBJ1-3
TGTGCCAGCAGCGTAGATTCCTCGGGGGGGCGCGGAAACACCATATATTTT
CASSVDSSGGRGNTIYF
>TRBD1|TRBV18|NA|TRBJ2-7
TGTGCCAGCTCACCGCTACCGACAGGGACAGACTACGAGCAGTACTTC
CASSPLPTGTDYEQYF
>TRBD1|TRBV19|NA|TRBJ2-3
TGTGCCAGTAGTCAGCCGGGACAGCAATTTCCAGATACGCAGTATTTT
CASSQPGQQFPDTQYF
>TRBD1|TRBV25-1|NA|TRBJ2-6
TGTGCCAGCAGTGAGAGAGACAGGGGAACGCGGGCCAACGTCCTGACTTTC
CASSERDRGTRANVLTF
>NA|TRBV2|NA|TRBJ2-3
TGTGCCAGCAGTGTACTAGAATCAGATACGCAGTATTTT
CASSVLESDTQYF
>TRBD2|TRBV19|NA|TRBJ2-3
TGTGCCAGTAGGAGCACTAGCGGGAGGGCCGTTCCGCAGTATTTT
CASRSTSGRAVPQYF
>NA|TRBV27|few|TRBJ1-2
TGTGCCAGCAGTTTAGCTGCTGACAGGTTGAGTACCCGGGGCTACACCTTC
CASSLAADRLSTRGYTF